The T cell receptor (beta chain) described here comes from a study of OX40 agonist ivuxolimab in advanced cancers. Regarding the study in general: Ivuxolimab was an agonistic, fully human IgG2 monoclonal antibody directed against OX40 (CD134), a costimulatory receptor. The purpose of peripheral TCRbeta sequencing was to test whether ivuxolimab changed TCR sequence diversity and led to clonal T-cell expansion. The dose-escalation cohort was approximately 83% male with a mean age of 60 years, ranging from about 20 to 85. Intravenous ivuxolimab was administered to patients every 2 weeks at six dose levels: 0.01, 0.1, 0.3, 1.5, 3 and 10 mg/kg. The paper reports the monotherapy dose-escalation portion (N ≈ 50 patients) of the phase I ivuxolimab trial. Of the roughly 52 dose-escalation patients, hepatocellular carcinoma was present in some 19, melanoma in approximately 15, renal cell carcinoma in 9 and head and neck cancer in 9. Partial responses occurred in three dose-escalation patients: two with cutaneous melanoma and one with hepatocellular carcinoma. Prior anti-PD-1, anti-PD-L1 or anti-CTLA-4 therapy was permitted, and checkpoint inhibitors had been received by roughly 40% of dose-escalation patients. Overall results and qualifications from the work: After ivuxolimab, expanded clones were on average more numerous among CD8+ T cells than among CD4+ T cells. Clonal expansion of both CD4+ and CD8+ blood T cells was observed from baseline to week 6 at doses 0.1 to 3.0 mg/kg. Low levels of normalized T-cell clonal expansion were also seen in some patients who did not respond. In the 0.1-3.0 mg/kg groups, partial responders were among the patients with the lowest normalized peripheral clonal expansion, particularly in CD8+ T cells. Antigen specificity was not determined for the clonally expanded peripheral T cells.

Inclusive of the bounding cysteine and phenylalanine, the CDR3 is 17 residues long. The sequence is cut down to CDR3 DNA, 51 bases in frame from base 1. Between the V and J ends, shortened by 2 bases and 4 bases respectively, the junction contains 22 bases. The germline V gene (reference sequence) supplies CDR1 SGHKS and CDR2 YYEKEE. The trial excluded patients who had a history of autoimmune disease or who were on systemic immunosuppression. Peripheral blood for TCR sequencing was collected from all dose cohorts at baseline, on cycle 4 day 1, and on cycle 7 day 1. The samples were taken from a phase I, first-in-human, multicenter, open-label dose-escalation trial of ivuxolimab. Adults with locally advanced or metastatic melanoma, renal cell, hepatocellular, or head and neck squamous cell carcinoma were enrolled in the trial. Before TCR sequencing, CD4+ T cells and CD8+ T cells were sorted from peripheral blood as separate populations.

As regards this clone: Its antigen has not been determined. It has no much larger one-base neighbor in the sample; base qualities were not kept.

Genomic DNA was extracted from sorted cells for sequencing of the TCRbeta CDR3 region. The immunoSEQ Assay was used to sequence the TCRbeta CDR3 regions. TCRdb took this table from immuneACCESS and kept in-frame rearrangements with V and J called. Such tables lack part of the clones; where checked against another copy, unresolved V genes explain under half of the gap, and the rest is unexplained. Counted in this sample were about 78,000 clones; roughly 84% of them appeared once. The ten most abundant clones make up approximately 2% of the sample. Here the chain combines TRBV5-5 and TRBJ2-7; the D gene cannot be resolved reliably. The sequencing used CD4+ or CD8+ T cells sorted from blood, collected in a trial of the OX40 agonist ivuxolimab. The sequence derives from an adult with an advanced solid tumor such as melanoma, head and neck, liver or kidney cancer. The nucleotides read TGTGCCAGCAGCTTCGCGGTTTTGCGGCAACTAACTTACGAGCAGTACTTC. It translates to CASSFAVLRQLTYEQYF.